The next 30 T cell receptor beta chains were all read from a single sample in a study of regulatory T cells in long-lasting Graves disease. Described time point: newly diagnosed GD, antithyroid drugs for less than 3 months. The TCR library used RNA extracted from PBMCs. TCR beta libraries were built with iRepertoire HTBI primers and Arm-PCR of CDR3 regions. One entry per CDR3 protein, called by TCRdb with MiXCR from the multiplex PCR reads. The sample shows under 400,000 distinct CDR3 sequences, approximately 15% of them seen only once. The sample also formed part of further work on T cells in Graves' hyperthyroidism and ophthalmopathy.

The input for sequencing was peripheral blood mononuclear cells (PBMCs), taken at new diagnosis, from a patient treated with antithyroid drugs. The receptor set was obtained from a man in his forties with Graves disease.

This clonotype was recorded many times. V usage is TRBV12-3 or TRBV12-4 and J usage is TRBJ2-5; TRBD1 aligns across 11 bases. J was trimmed by 4 bases and V by 5 bases; bases with no gene match: 6. The CDR3 is 15 amino acids. The CDR3 DNA reads TGTGCCAGCAGTCTAGGGACAGGGGGGGGAGAGACCCAGTACTTC. This sequence encodes CASSLGTGGGETQYF.

The CDR3 DNA follows: TGCGCCAGCAGCCAACCGTCACTAGCGGGGCTCACAGATACGCAGTATTTT. Translation gives CASSQPSLAGLTDTQYF. This chain joins TRBV5-1 and TRBJ2-3; 10 nucleotides line up with TRBD2. Germline CDR1 is SGHRS and CDR2 is YFSETQ. The junction had 10 bases not matched to a gene; V was cut back by 4 bases and J by 2 bases. CDR3 length equals 17 residues. Full variable domain (outside the CDR3, taken from reference TRBV5-1 and TRBJ2-3): KAGVTQTPRYLIKTRGQQVTLSCSPISGHRSVSWYQQTPGQGLQFLFEYFSETQRNKGNFPGRFSGRQFSNSRSEMNVSTLELGDSALYLCASSQPSLAGLTDTQYFGPGTRLTVL.

This clonotype was recorded many times. The chain carries TRBV29-1 and TRBJ1-1, with TRBD1 as a possible D gene (6 bases). The V and J ends lost 4 bases and 3 bases respectively, with 9 bases between them. The CDR3 is 12 residues long. In germline, CDR1 is SQVTM, CDR2 ANQGSEA. The CDR3 sequence is CSVGRGDTEAFF. CDR3 sequence (DNA): TGCAGCGTTGGAAGGGGGGACACTGAAGCTTTCTTT. Based on the CDR3 plus reference TRBV29-1 and TRBJ1-1, the full variable domain is SAVISQKPSRDICQRGTSLTIQCQVDSQVTMMFWYRQQPGQSLTLIATANQGSEATYESGFVIDKFPISRPNLTFSTLTVSNMSPEDSSIYLCSVGRGDTEAFFGQGTRLTVV.

The V gene is TRBV28, the J gene TRBJ1-5; D uncertain. CDR1 is MDHEN, CDR2 SYDVKM, per germline. The CDR3 is 14 amino acids. Trimming cost V 8 bases and J 2 bases, with 13 bases left between them. The CDR3, as DNA: TGTGCCAGCCTAAGAATGAGGGGCAATCAGCCCCAGCATTTT. Protein product: CASLRMRGNQPQHF. Combining the CDR3 with reference TRBV28 and TRBJ1-5 gives the whole variable domain DVKVTQSSRYLVKRTGEKVFLECVQDMDHENMFWYRQDPGLGLRLIYFSYDVKMKEKGDIPEGYSVSREKKERFSLILESASTNQTSMYLCASLRMRGNQPQHFGDGTRLSIL.

The table lists this clonotype with many counts. The J gene is TRBJ2-6, the V gene TRBV19; D is uncertain. Germline V gives CDR1 LNHDA, CDR2 SQIVND (reference sequence). CDR3 length: 15 residues. V lost 6 bases to trimming and J lost 2 bases, with 11 bases between them. DNA for the CDR3: TGTGCCAGTAGCCGTCCCAGTACTGGGGCCAACGTCCTGACTTTC. Protein sequence: CASSRPSTGANVLTF.

The J gene is TRBJ2-7, the V gene TRBV3-1; no clear D gene. CDR1 is LGHDT, CDR2 YNNKEL, per germline (reference sequence). The V end was cut by 9 bases, the J end by 7 bases, with 19 bases between. The CDR3 consists of 13 residues. The CDR3 sequence: CASRDVRGFEQYF. As DNA, the CDR3 is TGTGCCAGTAGAGACGTTCGAGGTTTTGAGCAGTACTTC.

The rearrangement uses TRBV25-1 and TRBJ2-4, with D maybe TRBD2 (7 bases). Trimming took off 6 bases at V and 3 bases at J, with 12 bases between the two ends. The CDR3 length is 14 residues. The germline V gene has CDR1 MGHDK and CDR2 SYGVNS. CDR3 protein: CASRGGGHKNIQYF. CDR3 sequence (DNA): TGTGCCAGCAGGGGAGGGGGACACAAAAACATTCAGTACTTC.

In this sample, this clonotype turned up many times. The chain joins TRBV18 to TRBJ2-2; D unclear. Per the germline V gene, CDR1 is KGHSH and CDR2 is LQKENI. There are 14 residues in the CDR3. V shed 8 bases and J shed 0 bases, with 10 bases lying between them. CDR3 protein: CASSPPTNTGELFF. In nucleotides, the CDR3 is TGTGCCAGCAGCCCGCCCACGAACACCGGGGAGCTGTTTTTT.

This clonotype was counted ten times or more. The V and J genes are TRBV29-1 and TRBJ1-1; tentatively, D is TRBD1 (5 bases). V was shortened by 6 bases and J by 0 bases, with 11 bases between the two germline ends. From germline, CDR1 is SQVTM and CDR2 ANQGSEA. The CDR3 runs to 13 residues. The CDR3 reads CSVAGAMNTEAFF. DNA of the CDR3: TGCAGCGTCGCCGGGGCGATGAACACTGAAGCTTTCTTT.

This clonotype came up many times. The genes are TRBV20-1 and TRBJ1-1; 10 bases are a match to TRBD1. The V and J ends lost 6 bases and 3 bases, in that order; junction bases with no gene match: 4. CDR1 is DFQATT, CDR2 SNEGSKA, per germline (reference sequence). The CDR3 extends over 13 amino acids. The CDR3: CSARQGADTEAFF. The CDR3 nucleotides read TGCAGTGCAAGACAGGGGGCGGACACTGAAGCTTTCTTT.

Comments on this clonotype: This could be a read error, since a much larger clone is one nucleotide away. The chain is built from TRBV6-2 or TRBV6-3 and TRBJ2-1; possible D gene TRBD1, 6 bases. The V end lost 8 bases, the J end lost 10 bases, and 15 bases lay between the germline ends. CDR1 is MNHEY, CDR2 SVGEGT, per germline. The CDR3 loop spans 12 amino acids. The CDR3 loop reads CASGIHRDEQFF. In nucleotides, the CDR3 is TGTGCCAGCGGAATTCACAGGGACGAGCAGTTCTTC.

On this clonotype: A much larger clone lies one base from this, so it may be a read error. The chain is built from TRBV28 and TRBJ1-5; the match to TRBD1 covers 7 bases. V dropped 7 bases and J dropped 4; count of bases not matched to a gene: 10. This CDR3 is 15 amino acids long. Germline V CDR1 and CDR2: MDHEN, SYDVKM. As DNA, the CDR3 is TGTGCCAGCAATTCGGCCCTGACAGGGAATCAGCCCCAGCATTTT. As protein: CASNSALTGNQPQHF.

Many counts were recorded for this clonotype. One end of the junction is discordant with germline, which a read error may explain. The genes are TRBV5-5 and TRBJ2-7; D gene ambiguous. The CDR3 is 12 residues long. The germline CDR1 and CDR2 sequences are SGHKS and YYEKEE (reference sequence). CDR3 amino acids: CASSLGVYKQYF. As DNA, the CDR3 is TGTGCCAGCAGCTTGGGAGTCTACAAGCAGTACTTC.

In the case of this clonotype: A single base separates this from a much larger clone, so it may be a read error. V and J are TRBV28 and TRBJ2-5; a weak D match, TRBD2 (7 bases). The germline gives CDR1 MDHEN, CDR2 SYDVKM. The CDR3 consists of 15 residues. CDR3 amino acids: CASRVGGRNLKTQNF. The CDR3 DNA reads TGTGCCAGCAGAGTGGGGGGGCGCAATTTGAAGACCCAGAACTTC.

This clonotype was observed many times. V and J are TRBV4-3 and TRBJ2-2, with TRBD1 identical over 8 bases. The CDR3 has 16 residues. V dropped 0 bases and J dropped 7; count of bases not matched to a gene: 7. Looked up from germline, CDR1 is LGHNA and CDR2 is YSLEER. The CDR3 loop is CASSQDRGQGDGELFF. The CDR3 bases are TGCGCCAGCAGCCAAGACCGAGGACAGGGTGACGGGGAGCTGTTTTTT.

This clonotype was seen more than once but under ten times. This chain uses TRBV10-3 with TRBJ2-1; 7 bases map to TRBD1. The CDR3 loop spans 15 amino acids. The ends lost 6 bases at V and 4 bases at J; junction bases unmatched: 9. Germline CDR1 is ENHRY and CDR2 is SYGVKD. CDR3 in DNA: TGTGCCATCAGGGGGGAAGGGGGCCTGTACAATGAGCAGTTCTTC. Amino acids: CAIRGEGGLYNEQFF.

The table lists this clonotype with many counts. V usage is TRBV29-1 and J usage is TRBJ1-4; 7 bases align to TRBD1. Germline V CDR1 and CDR2: SQVTM, ANQGSEA. This CDR3 region has 14 residues. The V segment lost 3 bases and the J segment 1 base; nucleotides outside the gene matches: 2. CDR3 in amino acids: CSVEQGGTNEKLFF. Written as DNA, the CDR3 is TGCAGCGTTGAGCAGGGGGGAACTAATGAAAAACTGTTTTTT. The complete variable domain, with remaining parts taken from reference TRBV29-1 and TRBJ1-4, reads SAVISQKPSRDICQRGTSLTIQCQVDSQVTMMFWYRQQPGQSLTLIATANQGSEATYESGFVIDKFPISRPNLTFSTLTVSNMSPEDSSIYLCSVEQGGTNEKLFFGSGTQLSVL.

This clonotype was found many times. The chain is built from TRBV9 and TRBJ2-7; 11 nucleotides align to TRBD2. Germline CDR1 SGDLS, CDR2 YYNGEE. Trimming at V came to 3 bases and at J to 3 bases, leaving 5 bases not matched to a gene. CDR3 length equals 15 residues. Here the CDR3 reads CASSAAGTSGYEQYF. The CDR3 bases are TGTGCCAGCAGCGCGGCCGGGACTAGCGGCTACGAGCAGTACTTC.

The gene calls are TRBV7-8 and TRBJ2-1; D remains ambiguous. Per germline, CDR1 SGHVS and CDR2 FQNEAQ. Trimming cost V 5 bases and J 5 bases, with 16 bases left between them. CDR3 length: 15 amino acids. In DNA, the CDR3 is TGTGCCAGCAGCATCGTCAGAGTTCCCAACAATGAGCAGTTCTTC. Its translation is CASSIVRVPNNEQFF. Full variable domain (missing parts from reference TRBV7-8 and TRBJ2-1): GAGVSQSPRYKVAKRGQDVALRCDPISGHVSLFWYQQALGQGPEFLTYFQNEAQLDKSGLPSDRFFAERPEGSVSTLKIQRTQQEDSAVYLCASSIVRVPNNEQFFGPGTRLTVL.

J is TRBJ2-3 and V is TRBV6-1; D gene unclear. V was pared by 5 bases and J by 2 bases, with 14 bases between. Germline V gives CDR1 MNHNS, CDR2 SASEGT. The CDR3 length is 15 residues. This CDR3 is CASSRTDGNTDTQYF. The DNA of the CDR3 is TGTGCCAGCAGTCGCACGGACGGAAACACAGATACGCAGTATTTT.

J is TRBJ2-1 and V is TRBV20-1, with TRBD2 matching 11 bases. CDR3 length: 16 residues. Germline CDR1 reads DFQATT; CDR2 reads SNEGSKA (reference sequence). Unmatched junction bases numbered 10, after V lost 5 bases and J lost 4 bases. Here the CDR3 reads CSAWLAGGPSYNEQFF. DNA for the CDR3: TGCAGTGCTTGGTTAGCGGGGGGGCCCAGTTACAATGAGCAGTTCTTC.

This clonotype has just a few counts. The chain carries TRBV5-6 and TRBJ1-4; D is unresolved. This CDR3 comprises 16 residues. Germline V gene sequence: CDR1 SGHDT, CDR2 YYEEEE. Trimming took off 6 bases at V and 5 bases at J, with 20 bases between the two ends. The CDR3 DNA reads as TGTGCCAGCACCCCAAGTCGGACTCAAAGGAATGAAAAACTGTTTTTT. It specifies CASTPSRTQRNEKLFF.

The chain joins TRBV20-1 to TRBJ1-5; D call uncertain. Germline V gene sequence: CDR1 DFQATT, CDR2 SNEGSKA (reference sequence). The germline V and J ends were trimmed by 4 bases and 0 bases, with 16 bases remaining between them. The CDR3 has 16 residues. CDR3 region: CSATQLSSYSNQPQHF. The CDR3 bases are TGCAGTGCTACACAACTGTCATCGTATAGCAATCAGCCCCAGCATTTT.

This clonotype was recorded a few times. The chain recombines TRBV6-1 with TRBJ2-7; 7 bases fit TRBD2. The CDR3 length is 13 residues. Germline V gene data show CDR1 as MNHNS and CDR2 as SASEGT. The ends lost 6 bases at V and 5 bases at J; junction bases unmatched: 7. The CDR3 DNA reads as TGTGCCAGCAGCCGGGGGGTAGAAGACGAGCAGTACTTC. Encoded protein: CASSRGVEDEQYF.

This clonotype has just a few counts. The chain recombines TRBV15 with TRBJ2-5; 15 bases map to TRBD2. Germline CDR1 LNHNV, CDR2 YYDKDF (reference sequence). The length of the CDR3 is 17 residues. V dropped 5 bases and J dropped 4; count of bases not matched to a gene: 8. DNA for the CDR3: TGTGCCACCAGCGGACTAGCGGGGGGGCCGGTTGGAGAGACCCAGTACTTC. This sequence encodes CATSGLAGGPVGETQYF. Full variable domain (remainder filled in from reference TRBV15 and TRBJ2-5): DAMVIQNPRYQVTQFGKPVTLSCSQTLNHNVMYWYQQKSSQAPKLLFHYYDKDFNNEADTPDNFQSRRPNTSFCFLDIRSPGLGDTAMYLCATSGLAGGPVGETQYFGPGTRLLVL.

This clonotype has ten or more counts. The chain links TRBV20-1 to TRBJ1-6; D might be TRBD1 (6 bases). CDR3 length: 16 residues. From germline, CDR1 is DFQATT and CDR2 SNEGSKA (reference sequence). V was pared by 0 bases and J by 5 bases, with 14 bases between. The CDR3 region has the DNA TGCAGTGCTAGAGATCTTTCGGGGGGCAATAATTCACCCCTCCACTTT. Its protein is CSARDLSGGNNSPLHF.

The table lists this clonotype with many counts. J is TRBJ1-5 and V is TRBV2; D gene unclear. The CDR3 has 15 residues. Germline CDR1 reads SNHLY; CDR2 reads FYNNEI. The germline V and J ends were trimmed by 4 bases and 0 bases, with 10 bases remaining between them. The CDR3 DNA follows: TGTGCCAGCAGTGGGACCCAGTATAGCAATCAGCCCCAGCATTTT. Its protein product is CASSGTQYSNQPQHF.

This clonotype showed up many times. The rearrangement links TRBV2 to TRBJ2-5; D assignment may be TRBD1 or TRBD2 (6 bases each). Per the germline V gene, CDR1 is SNHLY and CDR2 is FYNNEI. The CDR3 extends over 13 amino acids. The V end lost 7 bases, the J end lost 5 bases, and 14 bases lay between the germline ends. The CDR3 DNA follows: TGTGCCAGCAAGGGGGGCGGATTGGAGACCCAGTACTTC. As protein: CASKGGGLETQYF.

The chain has TRBV28 and TRBJ1-2; D gene ambiguous. Germline V gives CDR1 MDHEN, CDR2 SYDVKM. Trimming removed 7 bases at V and 0 bases at J, with 6 bases between. The CDR3 extends over 12 amino acids. The CDR3 region is CASKGSNYGYTF. CDR3 DNA sequence: TGTGCCAGCAAGGGCTCTAACTATGGCTACACCTTC.

A single count supports this clonotype. The V gene is TRBV2, the J gene TRBJ2-1; D may be TRBD1 (6 bases). The length of the CDR3 is 14 residues. CDR1 SNHLY and CDR2 FYNNEI come from the germline V gene. V dropped 6 bases and J dropped 0 bases, with 9 bases sitting between them. The CDR3 here is CASRTDSSYNEQFF. The CDR3 coding sequence is TGTGCCAGCAGGACGGACAGCTCCTACAATGAGCAGTTCTTC. The whole variable domain, remainder taken from reference TRBV2 and TRBJ2-1, is EPEVTQTPSHQVTQMGQEVILRCVPISNHLYFYWYRQILGQKVEFLVSFYNNEISEKSEIFDDQFSVERPDGSNFTLKIRSTKLEDSAMYFCASRTDSSYNEQFFGPGTRLTVL.